Given below is one TCR beta chain in context. As yet, its antigen is unknown. The sample comes from a study of shared clonotypes between healthy human individuals. On the study more broadly: Plates per donor: three CD4 naive, three CD4 memory, two CD8 naive, one CD8 memory. Overall study results and limits: Sharing across four donors was seen in 4% to 6.5% of naive CD4 clonotypes.

The assay used deep level. TCRdb keeps only in-frame clones here, not all; method: immunoSEQ multiplex PCR. The sample holds roughly 680,000 clones, 55% to 80% seen once. Trimming left V 2 bases short and J 3 bases short, with 14 bases between. The germline V gene encodes CDR1 SGHRS and CDR2 YFSETQ. This CDR3 has 15 residues. The V gene is TRBV5-1, the J gene TRBJ2-5; D unclear. The sequence derives from a woman aged 25 to 45 in good health. The source material was memory CD4+ T cells sorted from blood. The subset is: CD45RA-negative fraction. The chain's CDR3 is CASSFDALLKETQYF. The CDR3 bases are TGCGCCAGCAGCTTCGACGCTCTCCTAAAAGAGACCCAGTACTTC.